This T cell receptor beta chain was recorded in a study of metastatic and nonmetastatic thyroid tumors. In the study overall: Repertoire data that came from the blood and tumor or nodule tissue of malignant and benign thyroid patients were compared.

This clone appeared many times. The antigen is unknown. As handled by the study authors: To classify distant metastasis in papillary thyroid cancer, a model was built from CDR3 differences across clinicopathological groups. TCRdb re-analyzed the PCR reads through MiXCR. For this entry, the V and J calls and clone size follow TCRdb and not the study's own pipeline. Among roughly 32,000 clones listed, 18% were seen once. General study points: It was reportedly found that TCR beta diversity was significantly higher in malignant thyroid tumors than in benign nodules, a difference seen in both blood and tumor samples.

No patient received treatment before thyroid surgery. J gave up 6 bases and V 1 base, and 5 bases lay outside the gene matches. Germline V gives CDR1 SGHRS, CDR2 YFSETQ. The CDR3 sequence is 15 residues long. Sequenced: blood. This clonotype was sampled from a female donor with papillary thyroid cancer or a benign thyroid nodule (not recorded which). Some clones in this sample may be carry-over from other donors' samples. The chain employs TRBV5-1 and TRBJ2-1, with 9 bases matching TRBD2. As DNA, the CDR3 is TGCGCCAGCAGCTTGTCGGGCGGGGGGGCCAATGAGCAGTTCTTC. This gives the protein CASSLSGGGANEQFF.